Listed here are 14 T cell receptor beta chains from one sample, sequenced in a study of OX40 agonist ivuxolimab in advanced cancers. Profiling relied on immunoSEQ multiplex PCR, and the TCRdb table lists in-frame clones only, not all of them. The table has 70,000 to 85,000 clones, 85% to 95% seen once. The sequencing used CD4+ or CD8+ T cells sorted from blood, collected in a trial of the OX40 agonist ivuxolimab. The receptors originated from an adult with an advanced solid tumor such as melanoma, head and neck, liver or kidney cancer.

This rearrangement joins TRBV7-9 to TRBJ2-1; either TRBD1 or TRBD2 may fit D (5 bases each). Germline CDR1 SEHNR, CDR2 FQNEAQ (reference sequence). V dropped 5 bases and J dropped 0 bases, with 14 bases sitting between them. CDR3 length: 16 residues. Here the CDR3 reads CASSGGRGPSYNEQFF. Written as DNA, the CDR3 is TGTGCCAGCAGCGGCGGTAGGGGACCCTCCTACAATGAGCAGTTCTTC. The whole variable domain, remainder taken from reference TRBV7-9 and TRBJ2-1, is DTGVSQNPRHKITKRGQNVTFRCDPISEHNRLYWYRQTLGQGPEFLTYFQNEAQLEKSRLLSDRFSAERPKGSFSTLEIQRTEQGDSAMYLCASSGGRGPSYNEQFFGPGTRLTVL.

The chain is built from TRBV4-1 and TRBJ1-2; D may be TRBD1 (5 bases). This CDR3 contains 16 residues. Germline V gene sequence: CDR1 MGHRA, CDR2 YSYEKL. V was clipped by 7 bases and J by 5 bases, with 23 bases between them. CDR3 nucleotide sequence: TGCGCCAGCACCCAGGGCCTTCTCCAGGCCTCGTATGGCTACACCTTC. Protein sequence: CASTQGLLQASYGYTF.

The V gene is TRBV7-2, the J gene TRBJ2-1; TRBD2 agrees at 12 bases. Germline lookup yields CDR1 SGHTA and CDR2 FQGNSA. The CDR3 runs to 15 residues. The V and J ends lost 4 bases and 5 bases, in that order; junction bases with no gene match: 3. The CDR3 nucleotides are TGTGCCAGCAGCTCCTGGACTAGCGGGAACAATGAGCAGTTCTTC. As protein: CASSSWTSGNNEQFF.

The V and J genes are TRBV5-4 and TRBJ2-5; 7 bases map to TRBD1. Germline trimming cut 4 bases from V and 7 bases from J; bases unmatched to any gene: 19. Per germline, CDR1 SGHNT and CDR2 YYREEE (reference sequence). There are 17 residues in the CDR3. The CDR3, as DNA: TGTGCCAGCAGCCCGGAGCCGACAGGGCAGAAATCGGGGACCCAGTACTTC. Protein: CASSPEPTGQKSGTQYF.

As for this clone: One end of the junction fails to match germline, which may point to a read error. The same CDR3 also results from other DNA sequences found in this sample. The gene calls are TRBV5-6 and TRBJ2-5, with 8 bases lining up with TRBD2. This CDR3 comprises 13 residues. The germline V gene has CDR1 SGHDT and CDR2 YYEEEE. The CDR3 region is CASSLWAGGTQYF. As DNA, the CDR3 is TGCGCCAGCAGCTTGTGGGCGGGGGGGACCCAGTACTTC.

V and J are TRBV5-4 and TRBJ2-7, with a possible D match to TRBD2 (6 bases). Germline V CDR1 and CDR2: SGHNT, YYREEE (reference sequence). V lost 4 bases and J 7 bases, leaving 12 bases between the germline ends. This CDR3 has 12 residues. CDR3 sequence: CASSVAGREQYF. The CDR3 region has the DNA TGTGCCAGCAGCGTGGCAGGGAGGGAGCAGTACTTC.

The chain employs TRBV9 and TRBJ2-7, with D perhaps TRBD1 or TRBD2 (5 bases each). The germline gives CDR1 SGDLS, CDR2 YYNGEE. Trimming removed 0 bases at V and 5 bases at J, with 15 bases between. The CDR3 has 15 residues. Here the CDR3 DNA reads TGTGCCAGCAGCGTAGCAAGGGGAGAAGTCCACGAGCAGTACTTC. Protein product: CASSVARGEVHEQYF.

The chain joins TRBV4-3 to TRBJ1-5; D unresolved. Deletions cut 2 bases from V and 2 bases from J, with 13 bases between. This CDR3 has 16 residues. Germline values: CDR1 LGHNA, CDR2 YSLEER. The CDR3 DNA reads as TGCGCCAGCAGCCAATCGTTTAGGGTTCGCAATCAGCCCCAGCATTTT. Its protein is CASSQSFRVRNQPQHF.

The genes are TRBV7-8 and TRBJ1-3; 7 nucleotides align to TRBD1. The CDR3 is 16 amino acids. The V gene end was trimmed by 2 bases and the J gene end by 0 bases; junction bases not matched to a gene: 4. Germline CDR1 is SGHVS and CDR2 is FQNEAQ. DNA of the CDR3: TGTGCCAGCAGCTTATGGGGACAGATCTCTGGAAACACCATATATTTT. The encoded protein is CASSLWGQISGNTIYF.

This clone has only one observation. The V call is TRBV29-1, the J call TRBJ2-7; TRBD2 aligns across 9 bases. Germline lookup yields CDR1 SQVTM and CDR2 ANQGSEA. The CDR3 contains 13 residues. Trimming removed 7 bases from V and 3 bases from J; junction bases left unmatched: 7. The CDR3 DNA sequence: TGCAGCGCGCGACTAGCGGAGAGCTACGAGCAGTACTTC. Its protein product is CSARLAESYEQYF.

This chain links TRBV7-9 with TRBJ1-4; no clear D. In germline, CDR1 is SEHNR, CDR2 FQNEAQ (reference sequence). CDR3 length: 15 residues. Deletions cut 2 bases from V and 1 base from J, with 8 bases between. The CDR3 DNA reads TGTGCCAGCAGCTTACCCGGAGGAACTAATGAAAAACTGTTTTTT. Its protein product is CASSLPGGTNEKLFF.

V is TRBV25-1 and J is TRBJ2-1; D might be TRBD1 (6 bases). In germline, CDR1 is MGHDK, CDR2 SYGVNS. V was clipped by 4 bases and J by 15 bases, with 25 bases between them. This CDR3 spans 15 amino acids. The CDR3 loop is CASSVWDKGIQTLFF. Written as DNA, the CDR3 is TGTGCCAGCAGTGTATGGGACAAGGGAATCCAGACCCTGTTCTTC.

The gene calls are TRBV4-2 and TRBJ1-5, with D possibly being TRBD1 (5 bases). Trimming took 6 bases from V and 0 from J, leaving 18 bases between them. The CDR3 is 17 amino acids. CDR1 LGHNA and CDR2 YNFKEQ come from the germline V gene. The CDR3 nucleotides read TGTGCCAGCAGTCTACAAGAAGTGGGGGATAGCAATCAGCCCCAGCATTTT. Its translation: CASSLQEVGDSNQPQHF.

This chain connects TRBV19 to TRBJ2-3; tentatively, D is TRBD1 (6 bases). CDR3 size: 14 residues. Germline-derived CDR1 and CDR2 are LNHDA and SQIVND (reference sequence). V was cut by 6 bases and J by 7 bases, with 17 bases left in between. The CDR3 here is CASRPGTQTHTQYF. The CDR3 DNA is TGTGCCAGTAGGCCCGGGACACAGACGCATACGCAGTATTTT.